This paragraph reports one T cell receptor (beta chain). Just one base apart from a much larger clone, this may be a read error. This sample is drawn from a study of regulatory T cells in long-lasting Graves disease. Time point defined: newly diagnosed GD, antithyroid drugs for less than 3 months. From RNA extracted from PBMCs, the TCR library was made. Peripheral blood, around 9 milliliters per patient, was collected in EDTA tubes. Germline V gene data show CDR1 as DFQATT and CDR2 as SNEGSKA (reference sequence). This CDR3 has 14 residues. V lost 3 bases and J lost 3; bases outside the gene matches: 1. Assembly of TCR beta libraries relied on iRepertoire HTBI primers together with Arm-PCR of CDR3 regions. Via MiXCR, TCRdb re-called the multiplex PCR reads, giving one row per CDR3 protein. The data show a few hundred thousand distinct CDR3 sequences, with more than 15% seen just once and around 15% held by the top ten.

These data were also filed under a second study, of T cells in Graves' hyperthyroidism and ophthalmopathy. That report notes: Exclusion of patients followed from uncontrolled infection, other autoimmune disease, pregnancy or lactation. First-round RT-PCR targeting the TCR CDR3 was performed with the HTBI primer set. Blood held most thyroid clonotypes expanded above 0.001 frequency.

This TCR was sampled from a woman aged 30 to 39 with Graves disease. The chain recombines TRBV20-1 with TRBJ2-2; 10 nucleotides align to TRBD1. The sample was peripheral blood mononuclear cells (PBMCs), taken at new diagnosis, from a patient treated with antithyroid drugs. The CDR3 bases are TGCAGTGCTAGGGGGACAGGGGACACCGGGGAGCTGTTTTTT. Its protein product is CSARGTGDTGELFF.